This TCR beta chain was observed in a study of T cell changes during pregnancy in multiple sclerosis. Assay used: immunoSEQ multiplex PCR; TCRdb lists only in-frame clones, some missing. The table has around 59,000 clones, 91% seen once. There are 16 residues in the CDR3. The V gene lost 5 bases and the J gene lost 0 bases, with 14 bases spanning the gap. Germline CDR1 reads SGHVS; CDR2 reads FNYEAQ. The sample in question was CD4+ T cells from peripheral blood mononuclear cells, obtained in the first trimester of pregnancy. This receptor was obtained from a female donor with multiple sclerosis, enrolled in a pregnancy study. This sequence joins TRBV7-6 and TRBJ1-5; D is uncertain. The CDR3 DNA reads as TGTGCCAGCAGCCCTCTTACCGGGTATAGCAATCAGCCCCAGCATTTT. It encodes CASSPLTGYSNQPQHF.